This T cell receptor beta chain was sequenced for a study of CD8 T cells in ankylosing spondylitis. Each CDR3 protein is one row after TCRdb ran MiXCR on the 5' RACE reads. The sample holds 250,000 to 350,000 distinct CDR3 sequences, 20% seen once. Per germline, CDR1 KGHSH and CDR2 LQKENI. The CDR3 has 16 residues. Losses at the gene ends were 2 bases for V and 6 bases for J; bases not matched to a gene: 7. The sequenced sample consisted of blood, either unsorted or a sorted T cell fraction (not recorded which). The sequence was collected from a male donor with ankylosing spondylitis or in good health (not recorded which). The V gene is TRBV18, the J gene TRBJ2-7; 13 bases are a match to TRBD2. The CDR3 region has the DNA TGTGCCAGCTCACCAGGACTAGCGGGAGTCCTTACCGAGCAGTACGTC. Its protein product is CASSPGLAGVLTEQYV.